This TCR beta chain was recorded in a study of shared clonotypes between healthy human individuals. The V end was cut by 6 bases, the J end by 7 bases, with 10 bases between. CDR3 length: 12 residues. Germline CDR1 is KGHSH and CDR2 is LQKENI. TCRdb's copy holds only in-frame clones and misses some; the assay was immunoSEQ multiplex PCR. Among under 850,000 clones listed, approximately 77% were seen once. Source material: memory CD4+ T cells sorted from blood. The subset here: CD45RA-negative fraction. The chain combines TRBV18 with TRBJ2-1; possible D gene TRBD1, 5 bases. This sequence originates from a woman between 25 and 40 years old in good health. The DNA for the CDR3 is TGTGCCAGCTCGCAGGGTAGGAATGAGCAGTTCTTC. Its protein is CASSQGRNEQFF. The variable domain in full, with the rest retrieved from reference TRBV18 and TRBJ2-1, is NAGVMQNPRHLVRRRGQEARLRCSPMKGHSHVYWYRQLPEEGLKFMVYLQKENIIDESGMPKERFSAEFPKEGPSILRIQQVVRGDSAAYFCASSQGRNEQFFGPGTRLTVL.